A single sample is the source of the 26 T cell receptor beta chains below, sequenced in a study of Tregs in tolerant kidney transplant recipients. Using immunoSEQ multiplex PCR, the repertoire was profiled, and TCRdb retains in-frame clones only, with some absent. The sample includes fewer than 55,000 clones. The specimen comprised CD4+ T cells from blood, sampled before the transplant. These receptors were obtained from a human donor who received a combined kidney and bone marrow transplant.

As regards this clone: The missing CDR3 end, 3 residues past where the read stops, is filled in from the germline J gene. The chain combines TRBV10-1 with TRBJ1-3, with 7 bases matching TRBD1. This CDR3 has 14 residues. Germline V lookup: CDR1 WNHNN, CDR2 SYGVQD (reference sequence). V lost 5 bases and J lost 0; bases outside the gene matches: 1. This CDR3 is CASSRQGSGNTIYF. CDR3 bases read: TGCGCCAGCAGTAGACAGGGCTCTGGAAACACC.

With respect to this clone: The read halts 3 residues ahead of the CDR3 end, with the missing end drawn from the germline J gene. The rearrangement links TRBV5-1 to TRBJ2-2; D perhaps matches TRBD2 (6 bases). The CDR3 length is 14 residues. The germline CDR1 and CDR2 sequences are SGHRS and YFSETQ. Trimming took 4 bases from V and 5 from J, leaving 12 bases between them. The CDR3 is CASSELASTGELFF. The CDR3 DNA, read in part, is TGCGCCAGCAGCGAGCTAGCGTCAACCGGGGAG.

CDR3 residues: CASSVYREGELFF. CDR3 bases read: TGTGCCAGCAGCGTTTACAGGGAGGGGGAG. J is TRBJ2-2 and V is TRBV7-7; weak D call: TRBD1 (6 bases). The read terminates 3 residues before the CDR3 end, so the remaining end is supplied by the germline J gene. Germline values: CDR1 SSHAT, CDR2 FNYEAQ (reference sequence). CDR3 size: 13 residues. The germline V and J ends were trimmed by 5 bases and 8 bases, with 12 bases remaining between them.

With regard to this clone: The read falls 3 residues short of the CDR3 end, and the missing part is taken from the germline J gene. The genes are TRBV5-4 and TRBJ2-5; D not certain. V was trimmed by 0 bases and J by 3 bases, leaving 6 bases between them. Germline V gene data show CDR1 as SGHNT and CDR2 as YYREEE (reference sequence). The CDR3 has 13 amino acids. Incomplete CDR3 DNA: TGTGCCAGCAGCTTGGGAAGGGAAGAGACC. Encoded protein: CASSLGREET. The entire CDR3 is CASSLGREETQYF.

In the case of this clone: The CDR3 end falls 3 residues outside the read, so it is completed with the germline J gene. The V call is TRBV7-9, the J call TRBJ1-1; TRBD1 might be the D (5 bases). Trimming took off 5 bases at V and 1 base at J, with 11 bases between the two ends. Germline CDR1 SEHNR, CDR2 FQNEAQ (reference sequence). The length of the CDR3 is 14 residues. The part of the CDR3 DNA that was read is TGTGCCAGCAGCGAATATCAGGGGAACACTGAA. It is translated as CASSEYQGNTE. The complete CDR3 reads CASSEYQGNTEAFF.

Comments on this clone: The read ends 3 residues early relative to the CDR3; the germline J gene fills the gap. This chain joins TRBV7-9 and TRBJ2-3, with no clear D. Germline V lookup: CDR1 SEHNR, CDR2 FQNEAQ (reference sequence). V lost 6 bases and J lost 4, with 11 bases in between. The CDR3 sequence is 13 residues long. The DNA read from the CDR3 is TGTGCCAGCAGTCCGCAGATTGCAGATACG. Its protein product is CASSPQIADT. The whole CDR3 sequence reads CASSPQIADTQYF.

Worth noting for this clone: The read finishes 3 residues shy of the CDR3 end, and the germline J gene is used to complete it. The chain links TRBV7-2 to TRBJ2-1; TRBD2 agrees at 10 bases. The CDR3 spans 15 residues. CDR1 SGHTA and CDR2 FQGNSA come from the germline V gene. V lost 1 base, J lost 9 bases, and 6 bases stayed unmatched. The covered CDR3 bases are TGTGCCAGCAGCTTAGTAGGTCTAGCGGGAGTTGAG. It encodes CASSLVGLAGVE. The entire CDR3 is CASSLVGLAGVEQFF.

On this clone itself: The DNA ends 3 residues before the CDR3 does, and the rest of the CDR3 is filled in from the germline J gene. The chain is built from TRBV18 and TRBJ1-2, with a weak D call TRBD1 (6 bases). V lost 4 bases and J lost 1, with 13 bases in between. The germline V gene has CDR1 KGHSH and CDR2 LQKENI. This CDR3 comprises 15 residues. CDR3: CASSQNRDNNYGYTF. CDR3 bases read: TGTGCCAGCTCACAGAACAGGGATAATAACTATGGC.

As regards this clone: Read coverage stops 3 residues before the CDR3 terminus; the germline J gene supplies the remainder. V gene TRBV7-9 combines with J gene TRBJ2-5; tentative D call: TRBD2 (7 bases). V gave up 3 bases and J gave up 4 bases, with 15 bases separating them. CDR3 size: 15 residues. The germline V gene encodes CDR1 SEHNR and CDR2 FQNEAQ (reference sequence). The CDR3 bases that were read are TGTGCCAGCAGCTTGCGGGGGCCCAGGGGAGAGACC. Translating it yields CASSLRGPRGET. The full CDR3 protein reads CASSLRGPRGETQYF.

Of note for this clone: The read falls 3 residues short of the CDR3 end, and the missing part is taken from the germline J gene. The chain uses TRBV5-1 and TRBJ1-2; D perhaps matches TRBD1 (5 bases). Germline lookup yields CDR1 SGHRS and CDR2 YFSETQ. The CDR3 spans 15 residues. CDR3 DNA (partial): TGCGCCAGCAGCCCAGGGAATGGGGTGAATGACGGC. Its protein is CASSPGNGVNDG. From start to end, the CDR3 is CASSPGNGVNDGYTF.

With respect to this clone: The read halts 3 residues ahead of the CDR3 end, with the missing end drawn from the germline J gene. This rearrangement joins TRBV18 to TRBJ1-4; the D gene is possibly TRBD1 (5 bases). V lost 3 bases and J lost 10, with 9 bases in between. Germline CDR1 reads KGHSH; CDR2 reads LQKENI. The CDR3 spans 12 residues. CDR3 DNA, as far as it was read: TGTGCCAGCTCACCCCCAGGGTCAAAA. This encodes CASSPPGSK. From start to end, the CDR3 is CASSPPGSKLFF. Together with reference TRBV18 and TRBJ1-4, the CDR3 gives the full variable domain: NAGVMQNPRHLVRRRGQEARLRCSPMKGHSHVYWYRQLPEEGLKFMVYLQKENIIDESGMPKERFSAEFPKEGPSILRIQQVVRGDSAAYFCASSPPGSKLFFGSGTQLSVL.

To note about this clone: The CDR3 goes on 3 residues after the read ends, and that part is filled in from the germline J gene. J is TRBJ1-2 and V is TRBV20-1; 8 bases are a match to TRBD1. V lost 6 bases to trimming and J lost 4 bases; unmatched junction nucleotides: 7. CDR3 length: 13 residues. Germline lookup yields CDR1 DFQATT and CDR2 SNEGSKA (reference sequence). This CDR3 is CSAPTGEGYGYTF. CDR3 bases read: TGCAGTGCGCCGACAGGGGAGGGCTATGGC.

Details on this clone: The read stops 3 residues short of the end of the CDR3; the missing end is completed from the germline J gene. J is TRBJ2-3 and V is TRBV18; TRBD2 agrees at 7 bases. V trimming: 3 bases; J trimming: 4 bases; junction bases outside the gene matches: 10. CDR1 is KGHSH and CDR2 is LQKENI in the germline V gene. This CDR3 spans 16 amino acids. CDR3 sequence reads: CASSPETSQRADTQYF. The DNA read from the CDR3 is TGTGCCAGCTCACCTGAGACTAGCCAGCGGGCAGATACG.

As concerns this clone: The read ends 3 residues shy of where the CDR3 ends; the end is completed using the germline J gene. J is TRBJ2-3 and V is TRBV6-2 or TRBV6-3; D is uncertain. The germline V gene encodes CDR1 MNHEY and CDR2 SVGEGT. The CDR3 sequence is 12 residues long. CDR3 sequence: CASSYAVGPQYF. The CDR3 bases that were read are TGTGCCAGCAGTTACGCCGTTGGGCCG.

According to its frequency, this clone is medium-sized. The read ends 3 residues shy of where the CDR3 ends; the end is completed using the germline J gene. The gene calls are TRBV29-1 and TRBJ1-5; TRBD1 matches 10 bases. The germline V gene has CDR1 SQVTM and CDR2 ANQGSEA. CDR3 size: 14 residues. J lost 3 bases, V lost 6 bases, and 5 bases had no gene match. Partial CDR3 DNA: TGCAGCGTGGGGGACAGGGGTGTCAATCAGCCC. Translated, it gives CSVGDRGVNQP. The entire CDR3 reads CSVGDRGVNQPQHF.

A remark on this clone: The read terminates 3 residues before the CDR3 end, so the remaining end is supplied by the germline J gene. The gene calls are TRBV18 and TRBJ2-7, with 13 bases that match TRBD2. Germline V gene data show CDR1 as KGHSH and CDR2 as LQKENI. This CDR3 contains 16 residues. V lost 4 bases to trimming and J lost 2 bases; unmatched junction nucleotides: 5. CDR3 amino acids: CASSLGLAGDPYEQYF. CDR3 DNA (partial): TGTGCCAGCTCACTAGGACTAGCGGGAGACCCCTACGAG.

About this clone itself: The read stops 3 residues short of the end of the CDR3; the missing end is completed from the germline J gene. The genes are TRBV19 and TRBJ2-6, with 8 bases matching TRBD1. After removal of 9 bases from V and 0 bases from J, the junction contained 7 bases not matched to a gene. Per germline, CDR1 LNHDA and CDR2 SQIVND (reference sequence). CDR3 length: 16 residues. The sequenced CDR3 bases are TGTGCCAGAACCGGGACAGGTCGCTCTGGGGCCAACGTC. Translating it yields CARTGTGRSGANV. The full CDR3 protein is CARTGTGRSGANVLTF.

With respect to this clone: The read halts 3 residues ahead of the CDR3 end, with the missing end drawn from the germline J gene. V gene TRBV5-1 combines with J gene TRBJ2-2, with TRBD1 matching over 8 bases. CDR3 length equals 12 residues. The germline CDR1 and CDR2 sequences are SGHRS and YFSETQ. CDR3 residues: CASSTDRGELFF. CDR3 DNA (partial): TGCGCCAGCAGCACCGACAGGGGTGAG.

With regard to this clone: With the read ending 3 residues before the CDR3 end, the germline J gene is used to fill in that end. This rearrangement joins TRBV5-1 to TRBJ1-3; D unresolved. The V gene's germline CDR1 is SGHRS and CDR2 YFSETQ. V lost 0 bases, J lost 3 bases, and 13 bases lay in between. The CDR3 totals 16 residues. The part of the CDR3 DNA that was read is TGCGCCAGCAGCTTGGGAGGGTCAGGAGGTGGAAACACC. Translating gives CASSLGGSGGGNT. The entire CDR3 protein reads CASSLGGSGGGNTIYF.

The covered CDR3 bases are TGCGCCAGCAGCTTCTCAGGGGTAGCCGGAAACACC. This encodes CASSFSGVAGNT. The whole CDR3 sequence is CASSFSGVAGNTIYF. The chain links TRBV5-1 to TRBJ1-3, with D possibly being TRBD1 (6 bases). The read halts 3 residues ahead of the CDR3 end, with the missing end drawn from the germline J gene. Germline-derived CDR1 and CDR2 are SGHRS and YFSETQ. The CDR3 covers 15 residues. The V and J ends lost 2 bases and 4 bases respectively, with 13 bases between them.

Of note for this clone: The DNA ends 3 residues before the CDR3 does, and the rest of the CDR3 is filled in from the germline J gene. The rearrangement links TRBV19 to TRBJ2-4; D may be TRBD1 (5 bases). V lost 6 bases to trimming and J lost 6 bases, with 9 bases between them. The CDR3 runs 12 residues. Germline V gene sequence: CDR1 LNHDA, CDR2 SQIVND (reference sequence). CDR3 bases read: TGTGCCAGTAGCCGGCAGGGAAACATT. Its translation: CASSRQGNI. The complete CDR3 sequence is CASSRQGNIQYF.

Note on this clone: The read finishes 3 residues shy of the CDR3 end, and the germline J gene is used to complete it. J is TRBJ1-1 and V is TRBV6-4; possibly TRBD1 for D (5 bases). CDR1 and CDR2 from the germline V gene are MRHNA and SNTAGT. Trimming left V 0 bases short and J 5 bases short, with 10 bases between. This CDR3 comprises 14 residues. The CDR3 bases that were read are TGTGCCAGCAGTGACTCGGGGCTGGGGACTGAA. It yields the protein CASSDSGLGTE. The whole CDR3 is CASSDSGLGTEAFF.

As to this clone: Sequencing ends 3 residues short of the CDR3 end; the germline J gene provides the rest. This rearrangement joins TRBV7-8 to TRBJ1-2, with D possibly matching TRBD1 (5 bases). V was cut by 7 bases and J by 1 base, with 19 bases left in between. CDR3 length: 16 residues. Germline CDR1 SGHVS, CDR2 FQNEAQ. CDR3 sequence reads: CASTRRFQGLNYGYTF. CDR3 DNA (partial): TGTGCCAGCACCCGGAGGTTTCAGGGCCTTAACTATGGC.

A note on this clone: Read coverage stops 3 residues before the CDR3 terminus; the germline J gene supplies the remainder. V gene TRBV10-1 combines with J gene TRBJ2-5; the match to TRBD2 covers 10 bases. This CDR3 is 16 amino acids long. Germline CDR1 is WNHNN and CDR2 is SYGVQD (reference sequence). J lost 7 bases, V lost 3 bases, and 11 bases had no gene match. The CDR3 loop reads CASSEGSGGTYGTQYF. The sequenced part of the CDR3 DNA is TGCGCCAGCAGTGAAGGTAGCGGGGGGACTTACGGGACC.

Notes on this clone: The read finishes 3 residues shy of the CDR3 end, and the germline J gene is used to complete it. This chain uses TRBV20-1 with TRBJ2-3, with 12 bases aligning to TRBD2. V lost 6 bases, J lost 0 bases, and 7 bases stayed unmatched. The CDR3 runs 16 residues. Germline V lookup: CDR1 DFQATT, CDR2 SNEGSKA (reference sequence). The CDR3 region is CSAPRLAGASTDTQYF. Incomplete CDR3 DNA: TGCAGTGCCCCAAGACTAGCGGGAGCCAGCACAGATACG.

As regards this clone: The read is 3 residues too short to cover the CDR3 end, so that end is filled in from the germline J gene. The V and J genes are TRBV30 and TRBJ1-5; 7 nucleotides align to TRBD1. This CDR3 is built from 19 residues. The germline V gene encodes CDR1 GTSNPN and CDR2 SVGIG (reference sequence). The trim removed 0 bases at V and 0 bases at J, leaving 14 bases unmatched. Incomplete CDR3 DNA: TGTGCCTGGAGTGTAGGCCGGGACAGAAACTCGTATAGCAATCAGCCC. Translating it yields CAWSVGRDRNSYSNQP. The entire CDR3 reads CAWSVGRDRNSYSNQPQHF.